Sequencing of this TCR beta chain was carried out in a study of patients and donors after allogeneic stem cell transplantation. Via MiXCR, TCRdb re-called the RT-PCR reads, giving one row per CDR3 protein. The sample holds about a million distinct CDR3 sequences, more than 15% seen once. Germline CDR1 is MGHRA and CDR2 is YSYEKL. Trimming left V 6 bases short and J 1 base short, with 16 bases between. The CDR3 spans 15 residues. V gene TRBV4-1 combines with J gene TRBJ2-7, with a possible D match to TRBD2 (5 bases). The TCR was taken from a human donor who was either an allogeneic HSCT recipient or a stem cell or donor lymphocyte infusion donor (not recorded which). It is not recorded whose cells these are; they may come from a transplant donor. Sequencing was done on a sample of blood, either unsorted or a sorted T cell fraction (not recorded which). This CDR3 is CASSSKYEGSYEQYF. The CDR3 DNA is TGCGCCAGCAGTTCTAAGTATGAGGGTTCCTACGAGCAGTACTTC.